This TCR beta chain was identified in a study of blood T cells in healthy people across ages. A J-beta primer mix and a sample-barcoded 5' primer were used in a second PCR of roughly 6 to 11 cycles. Every sample gave at least 2.5 million paired-end reads containing CDR3. TCRdb re-analysed the 5' RACE reads in MiXCR, keeping a single row per CDR3 protein. The data contain around 990,000 distinct CDR3 sequences, under 40% of them seen just once; the ten biggest clones take up around 13%. Germline V gene sequence: CDR1 SGHVS, CDR2 FQNEAQ. V lost 4 bases and J 1 base, leaving 16 bases between the germline ends. The CDR3 totals 16 residues.

Specimen: blood. The chain combines TRBV7-8 with TRBJ1-1, with D perhaps matching TRBD1 (6 bases). The origin of this receptor is a man aged 18 to 29 in good health. The CDR3 is CASSSLGGIRNTEAFF. CDR3 DNA sequence: TGTGCCAGCAGCTCCTTAGGGGGAATCAGGAACACTGAAGCTTTCTTT.